This TCR beta chain was documented in a study of blood T cell repertoires in COVID-19. Turning to the study itself: Both acute and convalescent COVID-19 samples were obtained from the United States, Italy and Spain. T cells, B-cell-depleted T cells, or PBMCs supplied cDNA or gDNA.

Only a few counts were recorded for this clone. In the authors' workflow: Reference gene primers were amplified, and this amplification served to estimate nucleated cell counts. Produced via immunoSEQ multiplex PCR; TCRdb's table is partial and in-frame only. V and J calls and clone size follow that table, whereas D and trimming were derived from the DNA. Here the sample spans about 44,000 clones, about four fifths being singletons. CDR3 length: 16 residues. V lost 4 bases to trimming and J lost 1 base; unmatched junction nucleotides: 5. Germline CDR1 reads SGHTA; CDR2 reads FQGTGA. This receptor was obtained from a woman in her 70s with acute or convalescent COVID-19. The chain uses TRBV7-3 and TRBJ2-2, with TRBD2 matching 8 bases. Material for sequencing was peripheral blood. In DNA form, the CDR3 reads TGTGCCAGCAGCTCCATAGCGGGGAAGAACACCGGGGAGCTGTTTTTT. It is translated as CASSSIAGKNTGELFF.